The rows below give T cell receptor beta chains drawn from one sample of a study of vaccination and CD4 T cells after COVID-19. No cognate antigen is known for these TCRs. TCRdb reprocessed the PCR reads via MiXCR and lists one record per CDR3 protein. This sample has approximately 4,500 distinct CDR3 sequences, with approximately 22% found just once. The specimen sequenced was CD4+ T cells from blood, cultured in vitro. Receptor source: a human donor who had recovered from COVID-19. Both conserved end residues are part of each CDR3. Each record gives: V gene, clone size, J gene, D gene, CDR3 DNA, CDR3 protein. A D gene is named only where the DNA matches it firmly. Clone size is stated in some rows and not others, as once, few, many or a class when expanded.

TRBV2	NA	TRBJ2-3	TRBD2	TGTGCCAGCAGTGTGGCTAGCGGGACAACAGATACGCAGTATTTT	CASSVASGTTDTQYF
TRBV5-1	NA	TRBJ2-3	NA	TGCGCCTCCCAAGGACAGTACACAGATACGCAGTATTTT	CASQGQYTDTQYF
TRBV2	few	TRBJ1-5	NA	TGTGCCAGCAGTGCCCTCCCCGGGACACCCAATCAGCCCCAGCATTTT	CASSALPGTPNQPQHF
TRBV12-3/TRBV12-4	NA	TRBJ2-4	NA	TGTGCCAGCAGTTTCGGGGTAGCCAAAAACATTCAGTACTTC	CASSFGVAKNIQYF
TRBV11-2	NA	TRBJ2-4	NA	TGTGCCAGCAGCTTATATCGGATTAGACCAAACATTCAGTACTTC	CASSLYRIRPNIQYF
TRBV5-6	NA	TRBJ1-1	TRBD1	TGTGCCAGCAGCTTGAGACAGGGCACTGAAGCTTTCTTT	CASSLRQGTEAFF
TRBV7-9	medium-sized	TRBJ1-1	NA	TGTGCCAGCAGCGCACCTACAGAGGGGACCACTGAAGCTTTCTTT	CASSAPTEGTTEAFF
TRBV27	few	TRBJ1-2	TRBD1	TGTGCCAGCAGTTTAAACGGTGGACAGGCGACCTTC	CASSLNGGQATF
TRBV6-4	NA	TRBJ2-2	NA	TGTGCCAGCAGCGGGACACCGGGGACCGGGGAGCTGTTTTTT	CASSGTPGTGELFF
TRBV7-8	medium-sized	TRBJ1-6	NA	TGTGCCAGCAGCTTCGACCCGGGAGCGGGGTCACCCCTCCACTTT	CASSFDPGAGSPLHF
TRBV7-8	few	TRBJ2-1	TRBD1	TGTGCCAGCAGGTTCTCACAGGGGATTGGGGAGCAGTTCTTC	CASRFSQGIGEQFF
TRBV19	few	TRBJ1-1	NA	TGTGCCAGTACGGACGGCCTGGTACGTTCGACTGAAGCTTTCTTT	CASTDGLVRSTEAFF
TRBV11-3	few	TRBJ2-1	TRBD2	TGTGCCAGCAGCGGCCGGGAGGCAGAGCAGTTCTTC	CASSGREAEQFF
TRBV20-1	NA	TRBJ2-3	NA	TGCAGTGCCATCCTCCCTCGGGGGGCCACAGATACGCAGTATTTT	CSAILPRGATDTQYF
TRBV30	few	TRBJ1-1	NA	TGTGCCTGGGACCCCCTGCAGGGAGGAATCACTGAAGCTTTCTTT	CAWDPLQGGITEAFF
TRBV11-2	medium-sized	TRBJ2-7	TRBD2	TGTGCCAGCAGCTTAGAAACTAGCGGCTCCTACGAGCAGTACTTC	CASSLETSGSYEQYF
TRBV12-3/TRBV12-4	NA	TRBJ2-1	NA	TGTGCCAGCAGCCCTCTACTAGGGGGTGAGCAGTTCTTC	CASSPLLGGEQFF
TRBV27	few	TRBJ1-6	TRBD1	TGTGCCAGCGCGGGACAGGTTAATTCACCCCTCCACTTT	CASAGQVNSPLHF
TRBV6-1	NA	TRBJ2-3	TRBD1	TGTGCCAGCAGGCACGACTCCGGGACAGGGGGCGCGGCTAGCACAGATACGCAGTATTTT	CASRHDSGTGGAASTDTQYF
TRBV18	few	TRBJ1-5	TRBD1	TGTGCCAGCTCACCACTTAGGGACAGTATTAATCAGCCCCAGCATTTT	CASSPLRDSINQPQHF
TRBV7-2	NA	TRBJ2-3	TRBD2	TGTGCCAACAGCTTAGCTCGGGTATTTACTAGCGGACAAAACACAGATACGCAGTATTTT	CANSLARVFTSGQNTDTQYF
TRBV7-8	medium-sized	TRBJ2-3	NA	TGTGCCAGCAGCCTCACAGATACGCAGTATTTT	CASSLTDTQYF
TRBV7-9	NA	TRBJ2-2	NA	TGTGCCAGCAGCCCCTGGACAGCAACCGGGGAGCTGTTTTTT	CASSPWTATGELFF
TRBV12-3/TRBV12-4	NA	TRBJ1-2	NA	TGTGCCAGCAGTTTATTCGGCTACACCTTC	CASSLFGYTF
TRBV2	few	TRBJ2-1	NA	TGTGCCAGCAATGGGAGGACCTACAATGAGCAGTTCTTC	CASNGRTYNEQFF
TRBV20-1	NA	TRBJ2-5	TRBD2	TGCAGTGCTAGAGATTGGGGACTAGCGACTAAGGCCCAGTACTTC	CSARDWGLATKAQYF
TRBV24-1	NA	TRBJ1-5	NA	TGTGCCACCAGTGATTTGGACCCTAGCAATCAGCCCCAGCATTTT	CATSDLDPSNQPQHF
TRBV7-9	medium-sized	TRBJ1-1	NA	TGTGCCAGCAGCTTCTTGACAGGCCCGAGCACTGAAGCTTTCTTT	CASSFLTGPSTEAFF
TRBV7-9	NA	TRBJ2-3	TRBD2	TGTGCCAGCAGCTTTCCGTTAGCGGGGGGTACAGATACGCAGTATTTT	CASSFPLAGGTDTQYF
TRBV29-1	NA	TRBJ2-3	TRBD2	TGCAGCGTTGAGGGACTAGCGGGGGACACAGATACGCAGTATTTT	CSVEGLAGDTDTQYF
TRBV10-3	few	TRBJ2-5	NA	TGTGCCATCAGTGAGACGACTACCCAAGAGACCCAGTACTTC	CAISETTTQETQYF
TRBV20-1	few	TRBJ1-4	NA	TGCAGTGCTAGAGATGGCCTCTCGGATGAAAAACTGTTTTTT	CSARDGLSDEKLFF
TRBV6-1	medium-sized	TRBJ2-3	TRBD2	TGTGCCAGCCGCTTTACTAGCGGGTCTAGCACAGATACGCAGTATTTT	CASRFTSGSSTDTQYF
TRBV12-3/TRBV12-4	NA	TRBJ2-1	NA	TGTGCCAGCATTCTAGGGACAGCGGGGGTGAATAAGCAGTTCTTC	CASILGTAGVNKQFF
TRBV28	NA	TRBJ2-2	TRBD2	TGTGCCAGCAGTTTATGGCGCCTAGCGGGGGGGCCCGGGGAGCTGTTTTTT	CASSLWRLAGGPGELFF
TRBV20-1	NA	TRBJ1-4	NA	TGCAGTGCTGATTCGGGGCGGGGTGAAAAACTGTTTTTT	CSADSGRGEKLFF
TRBV2	NA	TRBJ1-3	NA	TGTGCCAGCAGTGAAGGCAGGGGTGGAAACACCATATATTTT	CASSEGRGGNTIYF
TRBV30	NA	TRBJ2-2	NA	TGTGCCTGGAGTGTACCTCGTACGACGAACACCGGGGAGCTGTTTTTT	CAWSVPRTTNTGELFF
TRBV7-6	NA	TRBJ2-6	NA	TGTGCCAGCAGCTTATTGGGGTCTGGGGCCAACGTCCTGACTTTC	CASSLLGSGANVLTF
TRBV30	NA	TRBJ1-6	NA	TGTGCCTGGAGAATACAGAGCTCCTATAATTCACCCCTCCACTTT	CAWRIQSSYNSPLHF
TRBV6-1	NA	TRBJ1-2	NA	TGTGCCAGCAGTGCCGAGTGGCGAGAAGGCTACACCTTC	CASSAEWREGYTF
TRBV20-1	few	TRBJ2-7	NA	TGCAGTGCTAGAGATCCATTTGGTGGGTCCGAGCGCTACGAGCAGTACTTC	CSARDPFGGSERYEQYF